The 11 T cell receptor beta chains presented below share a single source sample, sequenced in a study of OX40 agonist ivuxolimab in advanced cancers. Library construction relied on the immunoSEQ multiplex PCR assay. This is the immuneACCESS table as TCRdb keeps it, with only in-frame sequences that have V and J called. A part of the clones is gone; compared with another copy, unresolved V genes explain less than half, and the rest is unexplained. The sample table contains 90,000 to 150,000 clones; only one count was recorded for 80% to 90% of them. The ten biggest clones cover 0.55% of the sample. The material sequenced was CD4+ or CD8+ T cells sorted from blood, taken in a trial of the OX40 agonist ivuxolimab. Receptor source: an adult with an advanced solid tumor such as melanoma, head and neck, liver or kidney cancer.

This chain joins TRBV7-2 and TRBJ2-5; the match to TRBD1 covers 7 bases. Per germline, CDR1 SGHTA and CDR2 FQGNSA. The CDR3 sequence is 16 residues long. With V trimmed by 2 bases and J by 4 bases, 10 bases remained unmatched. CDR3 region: CASSLTTGSNRETQYF. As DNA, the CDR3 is TGTGCCAGCAGCTTAACGACAGGGTCGAATCGAGAGACCCAGTACTTC.

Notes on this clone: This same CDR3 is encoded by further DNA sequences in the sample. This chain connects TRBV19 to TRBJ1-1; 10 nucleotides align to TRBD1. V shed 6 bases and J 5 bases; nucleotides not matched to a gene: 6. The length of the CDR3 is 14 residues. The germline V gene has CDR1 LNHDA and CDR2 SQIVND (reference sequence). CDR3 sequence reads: CASSHGQGGTEAFF. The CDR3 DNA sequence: TGTGCCAGTAGCCACGGACAGGGGGGGACTGAAGCTTTCTTT.

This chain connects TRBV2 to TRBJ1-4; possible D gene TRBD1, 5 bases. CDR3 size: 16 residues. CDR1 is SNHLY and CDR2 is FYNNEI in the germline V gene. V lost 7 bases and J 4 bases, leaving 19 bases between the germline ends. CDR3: CASNRKSGAGNEKLFF. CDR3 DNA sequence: TGTGCCAGCAACCGAAAATCCGGGGCCGGTAATGAAAAACTGTTTTTT.

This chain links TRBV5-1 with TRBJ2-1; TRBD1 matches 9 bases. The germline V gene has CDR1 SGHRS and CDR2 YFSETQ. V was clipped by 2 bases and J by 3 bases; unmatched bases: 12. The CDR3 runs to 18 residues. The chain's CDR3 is CASSFLPPGQGGYNEQFF. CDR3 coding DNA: TGCGCCAGCAGCTTCCTTCCACCGGGACAGGGAGGCTACAATGAGCAGTTCTTC.

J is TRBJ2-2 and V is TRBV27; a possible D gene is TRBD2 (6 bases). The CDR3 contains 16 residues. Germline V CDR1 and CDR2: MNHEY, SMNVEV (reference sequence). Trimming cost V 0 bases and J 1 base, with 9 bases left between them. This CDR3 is CASSLSGRWNTGELFF. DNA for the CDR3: TGTGCCAGCAGTTTATCAGGGAGGTGGAACACCGGGGAGCTGTTTTTT.

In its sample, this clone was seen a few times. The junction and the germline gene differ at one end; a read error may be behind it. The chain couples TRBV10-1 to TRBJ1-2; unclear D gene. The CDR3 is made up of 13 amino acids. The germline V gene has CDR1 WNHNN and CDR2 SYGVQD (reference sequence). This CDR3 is CASTDIRFYRYTF. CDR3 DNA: TGCGCCAGCACCGACATTCGCTTCTATCGCTACACCTTC.

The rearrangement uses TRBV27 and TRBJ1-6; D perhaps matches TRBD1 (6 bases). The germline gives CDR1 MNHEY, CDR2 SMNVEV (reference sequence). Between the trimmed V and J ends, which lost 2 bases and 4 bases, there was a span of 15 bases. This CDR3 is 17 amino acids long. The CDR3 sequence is CASSLARGGTYNSPLHF. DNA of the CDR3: TGTGCCAGCAGTTTAGCCCGGGGGGGCACGTATAATTCACCCCTCCACTTT.

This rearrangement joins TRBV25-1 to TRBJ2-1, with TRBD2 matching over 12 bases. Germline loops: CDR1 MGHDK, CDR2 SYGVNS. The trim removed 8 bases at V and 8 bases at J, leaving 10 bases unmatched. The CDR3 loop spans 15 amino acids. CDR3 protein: CASRLAGGPKDEQFF. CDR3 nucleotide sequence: TGTGCCAGCCGTCTAGCGGGGGGGCCGAAAGATGAGCAGTTCTTC.

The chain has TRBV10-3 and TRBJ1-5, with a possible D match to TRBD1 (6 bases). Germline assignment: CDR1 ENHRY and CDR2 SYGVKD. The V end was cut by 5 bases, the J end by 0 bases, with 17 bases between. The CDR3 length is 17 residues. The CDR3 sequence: CAISPGQLINSNQPQHF. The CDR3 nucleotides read TGTGCCATCAGTCCGGGACAACTGATTAATAGCAATCAGCCCCAGCATTTT.

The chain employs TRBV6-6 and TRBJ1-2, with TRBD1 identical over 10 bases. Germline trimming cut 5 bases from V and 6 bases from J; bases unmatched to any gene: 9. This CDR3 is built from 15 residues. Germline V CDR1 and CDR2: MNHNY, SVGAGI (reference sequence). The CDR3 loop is CASSNARTGGDGYTF. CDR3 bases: TGTGCCAGCAGTAACGCCCGGACAGGGGGTGATGGCTACACCTTC.

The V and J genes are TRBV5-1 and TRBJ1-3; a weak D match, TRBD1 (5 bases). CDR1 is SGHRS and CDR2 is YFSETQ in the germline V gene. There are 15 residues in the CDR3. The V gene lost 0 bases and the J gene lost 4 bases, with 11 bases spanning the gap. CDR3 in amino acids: CASSLAGLGGNTIYF. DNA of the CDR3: TGCGCCAGCAGCTTGGCGGGGCTTGGAGGAAACACCATATATTTT.